This TCR beta chain is from a study of somatic mutations in cytotoxic T cells in rheumatoid arthritis. Here immunoSEQ multiplex PCR was the method, and the copy in TCRdb shows in-frame clones only, minus some. Of some 16,000 clones in the sample, 70% to 85% are singletons; the top ten hold approximately 12%. The germline V gene has CDR1 MNHEY and CDR2 SVGAGI. The CDR3 is made up of 14 amino acids. The sequenced material came from CD8+ T cells sorted from blood. This TCR was recovered from an adult with rheumatoid arthritis. The chain carries TRBV6-5 and TRBJ2-5; D unresolved. The J call may be incorrect, as the DNA end agrees better with TRBJ2-7. The DNA of the CDR3 is TGTGCCAGCAGCGGCGGACCCCGTGGCTACGAGCAGTACTTC. This encodes CASSGGPRGYEQYF.